Below are 29 T cell receptor beta chains sequenced from a single sample in a study of post-analysis software for immune sequencing data. Findings of the study overall: A handful of TRBV segments (TRBV5-6, TRBV5-1 and TRBV20-1 among them) occurred more frequently in patients than in controls.

The library was made from cDNA and included unique molecular identifiers. Via MiXCR, TCRdb re-called the PCR reads, giving one row per CDR3 protein. The data show 800,000 to 950,000 distinct CDR3 sequences, roughly half seen once. These receptors have no known antigen. The sequenced sample consisted of blood. The receptors stem from a girl under 18 with multiple sclerosis.

The chain carries TRBV4-3 and TRBJ2-7, with a weak D call TRBD1 (6 bases). From germline, CDR1 is LGHNA and CDR2 YSLEER. This CDR3 spans 15 amino acids. V dropped 3 bases and J dropped 3 bases, with 15 bases sitting between them. This CDR3 reads CASSHPGEFIYEQYF. The CDR3 nucleotides read TGCGCCAGCAGCCACCCAGGGGAGTTCATCTACGAGCAGTACTTC.

This clonotype has a handful of counts. The rearrangement joins TRBV3-1 to TRBJ2-6; no reliable D call. CDR1 and CDR2 from the germline V gene are LGHDT and YNNKEL (reference sequence). Trimming pared 2 bases from V and 3 bases from J, leaving 2 bases between. This CDR3 has 13 amino acids. CDR3 protein: CASSQFGANVLTF. The CDR3 DNA is TGTGCCAGCAGCCAATTTGGGGCCAACGTCCTGACTTTC.

The chain carries TRBV30 and TRBJ1-4; unclear D gene. This CDR3 contains 14 residues. Trimming left V 2 bases short and J 1 base short, with 8 bases between. Germline V gene lookup returns CDR1 GTSNPN and CDR2 SVGIG (reference sequence). The CDR3 sequence: CAWSSGETNEKLFF. Written as DNA, the CDR3 is TGTGCCTGGAGTAGCGGGGAAACTAATGAAAAACTGTTTTTT.

This clonotype was found a few times. The rearrangement links TRBV20-1 to TRBJ2-7; no clear D. Germline V gives CDR1 DFQATT, CDR2 SNEGSKA (reference sequence). V lost 6 bases and J lost 1, with 16 bases in between. The CDR3 is made up of 14 amino acids. CDR3 sequence reads: CSASSRGSSYEQYF. The CDR3 nucleotides are TGCAGTGCGAGCTCCCGAGGATCGTCCTACGAGCAGTACTTC.

The CDR3 sequence: CASSLGEGLDGYTF. The CDR3, as DNA: TGTGCCAGCAGCTTAGGGGAGGGATTGGATGGCTACACCTTC. The chain has TRBV7-8 and TRBJ1-2; no clear D. V was cut by 1 base and J by 6 bases, with 12 bases left in between. In germline, CDR1 is SGHVS, CDR2 FQNEAQ. The CDR3 is made up of 14 amino acids.

J is TRBJ2-7 and V is TRBV10-3; D is unclear. Trimming removed 6 bases from V and 3 bases from J, with 9 bases in between. The CDR3 is 12 residues long. Germline values: CDR1 ENHRY, CDR2 SYGVKD. The CDR3 sequence is CAISDTRYEQYF. The CDR3 DNA sequence: TGTGCCATCAGCGACACACGCTACGAGCAGTACTTC.

This clonotype was seen just once. CDR3 nucleotide sequence: TGTGCCATCAGTGAGCGTGGTTATAGCAATCAGCCCCAGCATTTT. This encodes CAISERGYSNQPQHF. The J gene is TRBJ1-5, the V gene TRBV10-3; D uncertain. The CDR3 is 15 amino acids. Looked up from germline, CDR1 is ENHRY and CDR2 is SYGVKD. Trimming took off 2 bases at V and 0 bases at J, with 8 bases between the two ends.

This clonotype came up a few times. The chain uses TRBV3-1 and TRBJ2-3; D unresolved. The germline gives CDR1 LGHDT, CDR2 YNNKEL (reference sequence). CDR3 length equals 15 residues. The V end lost 3 bases, the J end lost 2 bases, and 12 bases lay between the germline ends. DNA of the CDR3: TGTGCCAGCAGCCATGGTATTTCAACCACAGATACGCAGTATTTT. As protein: CASSHGISTTDTQYF.

This chain joins TRBV10-3 and TRBJ1-6; D gene unclear. The CDR3 length is 14 residues. Germline V lookup: CDR1 ENHRY, CDR2 SYGVKD. V shed 0 bases and J shed 6 bases, with 6 bases lying between them. For the CDR3, the DNA is TGTGCCATCAGTGAGTCAGGGATTAATTCACCCCTCCACTTT. Its translation is CAISESGINSPLHF.

This chain joins TRBV5-1 and TRBJ1-1; 10 positions agree with TRBD1. Trimming at V came to 4 bases and at J to 6 bases, leaving 6 bases not matched to a gene. There are 14 residues in the CDR3. CDR1 SGHRS and CDR2 YFSETQ come from the germline V gene. This CDR3 is CASSPGTGASEAFF. The CDR3 nucleotides are TGCGCCAGCAGCCCAGGGACAGGGGCTTCTGAAGCTTTCTTT.

The chain has TRBV29-1 and TRBJ2-1; the match to TRBD2 covers 10 bases. From germline, CDR1 is SQVTM and CDR2 ANQGSEA. CDR3 size: 17 residues. Trimming removed 5 bases from V and 7 bases from J; junction bases left unmatched: 17. CDR3 bases: TGCAGCGTTTTGTCCACCGGAGCGGGAGGGCCATCGAATGAGCAGTTCTTC. Translated, it gives CSVLSTGAGGPSNEQFF.

The sample holds a few counts of this clonotype. The rearrangement joins TRBV29-1 to TRBJ2-3; 11 bases agree with TRBD2. This CDR3 contains 14 residues. Germline assignment: CDR1 SQVTM and CDR2 ANQGSEA. The junction had 8 bases not matched to a gene; V was cut back by 7 bases and J by 5 bases. The DNA of the CDR3 is TGCAGCGGACGTCATAGCGGGGGGGGAGATACGCAGTATTTT. The encoded protein is CSGRHSGGGDTQYF.

The CDR3 bases are TGTGCCAGCAGCCCTATAGTCGGGACGGGGGAGCAGTACTTC. Protein product: CASSPIVGTGEQYF. V usage is TRBV7-9 and J usage is TRBJ2-7, with D perhaps given as TRBD1 or TRBD2 (5 bases each). The germline V gene has CDR1 SEHNR and CDR2 FQNEAQ (reference sequence). The CDR3 consists of 14 residues. V was clipped by 5 bases and J by 7 bases, with 18 bases between them.

The rearrangement uses TRBV7-9 and TRBJ2-1; TRBD1 matches 7 bases. This CDR3 contains 16 residues. Per the germline V gene, CDR1 is SEHNR and CDR2 is FQNEAQ (reference sequence). J lost 2 bases, V lost 5 bases, and 9 bases had no gene match. The CDR3 nucleotides read TGTGCCAGCAGCGCCCGCCCGGGACAGACCTACAATGAGCAGTTCTTC. Translated, it gives CASSARPGQTYNEQFF.

V usage is TRBV12-3 or TRBV12-4 and J usage is TRBJ2-4, with a tentative D call TRBD2 (5 bases). Trimming removed 3 bases from V and 2 bases from J, with 14 bases in between. The CDR3 is 16 residues long. CDR3 amino acids: CASSFRISATKNIQYF. The CDR3 nucleotides are TGTGCCAGCAGTTTTAGGATTAGCGCTACCAAAAACATTCAGTACTTC.

V gene TRBV20-1 combines with J gene TRBJ1-3; 8 bases agree with TRBD1. The V and J ends lost 6 bases and 0 bases, in that order; junction bases with no gene match: 7. Germline loops: CDR1 DFQATT, CDR2 SNEGSKA (reference sequence). CDR3 length: 15 residues. CDR3 region: CSAEDRAHSGNTIYF. The CDR3, as DNA: TGCAGTGCCGAGGACAGGGCCCACTCTGGAAACACCATATATTTT.

This clonotype was detected only a few times. The V call is TRBV7-2, the J call TRBJ2-6; D unclear. Germline V gene lookup returns CDR1 SGHTA and CDR2 FQGNSA. This CDR3 region has 13 residues. The V end was cut by 5 bases, the J end by 2 bases, with 4 bases between. The CDR3: CASSAPGANVLTF. In nucleotides, the CDR3 is TGTGCCAGCAGCGCGCCTGGGGCCAACGTCCTGACTTTC.

V gene TRBV9 combines with J gene TRBJ1-2; possibly TRBD1 for D (5 bases). The CDR3 consists of 15 residues. The V gene lost 0 bases and the J gene lost 5 bases, with 14 bases spanning the gap. Germline V gene lookup returns CDR1 SGDLS and CDR2 YYNGEE. CDR3 amino acids: CASSVEGTPFYGYTF. The CDR3 DNA reads as TGTGCCAGCAGCGTAGAGGGGACGCCCTTTTATGGCTACACCTTC.

This clonotype was seen only a few times. The CDR3 DNA sequence: TGTGCCAGCAGTTCGACAGGGGGCTTCTACGAGCAGTACTTC. It codes for CASSSTGGFYEQYF. The V and J genes are TRBV12-3 or TRBV12-4 and TRBJ2-7; TRBD1 matches at 10 bases. V shed 4 bases, J shed 3 bases, and the junction held 3 bases outside the gene matches. CDR3 length: 14 amino acids.

The chain couples TRBV5-5 to TRBJ2-5, with D maybe TRBD1 (5 bases). This CDR3 comprises 12 residues. V lost 7 bases and J 5 bases, leaving 12 bases between the germline ends. From germline, CDR1 is SGHKS and CDR2 YYEKEE (reference sequence). This chain's CDR3 is CASGQLLETQYF. The CDR3 nucleotides read TGTGCCAGCGGACAACTTCTGGAGACCCAGTACTTC. Supplemented by reference TRBV5-5 and TRBJ2-5, the full variable domain reads DAGVTQSPTHLIKTRGQQVTLRCSPISGHKSVSWYQQVLGQGPQFIFQYYEKEERGRGNFPDRFSARQFPNYSSELNVNALLLGDSALYLCASGQLLETQYFGPGTRLLVL.

In DNA, the CDR3 is TGTGCCAGCAGTTTAAGAAAGACAGCTATGGAGACCCAGTACTTC. Translated, it gives CASSLRKTAMETQYF. The chain uses TRBV28 and TRBJ2-4; TRBD1 is a possible D gene (5 bases). The J call may be wrong; the DNA end is better matched by TRBJ2-5. The CDR3 is 15 amino acids. Germline CDR1 MDHEN, CDR2 SYDVKM.

The gene calls are TRBV7-9 and TRBJ2-7, with 7 bases identical to TRBD1. Germline CDR1 is SEHNR and CDR2 is FQNEAQ (reference sequence). Trimming at V came to 5 bases and at J to 0 bases, leaving 10 bases not matched to a gene. The CDR3 runs 16 residues. The DNA of the CDR3 is TGTGCCAGCAGCGCAACTAACAGGGGATCCTCCTACGAGCAGTACTTC. It translates to CASSATNRGSSYEQYF.

The chain is built from TRBV4-1 and TRBJ2-3, with 11 nucleotides matching TRBD1. The CDR3 spans 16 residues. CDR1 MGHRA and CDR2 YSYEKL come from the germline V gene. V was pared by 6 bases and J by 6 bases, with 11 bases of the junction left unmatched. CDR3 protein: CASSQFGTGGTDTQYF. Written as DNA, the CDR3 is TGCGCCAGCAGTCAGTTCGGGACAGGGGGAACGGATACGCAGTATTTT.

This chain uses TRBV12-3 or TRBV12-4 with TRBJ1-2; TRBD1 might be the D (5 bases). V was clipped by 4 bases and J by 5 bases, with 17 bases between them. CDR3 length: 15 residues. CDR3 region: CASSYRRAGPYGYTF. DNA of the CDR3: TGTGCCAGCAGTTACCGGAGGGCAGGGCCGTATGGCTACACCTTC.

This clonotype came up a few times. This sequence joins TRBV29-1 and TRBJ1-6, with D unresolved. The V end lost 7 bases, the J end lost 9 bases, and 16 bases lay between the germline ends. The CDR3 is 13 amino acids. Germline V CDR1 and CDR2: SQVTM, ANQGSEA. Written as DNA, the CDR3 is TGCAGCGCTGCTTCGGCGGAGGGTTCACCCCTCCACTTT. Amino acids: CSAASAEGSPLHF. Variable domain in full (rest from reference TRBV29-1 and TRBJ1-6): SAVISQKPSRDICQRGTSLTIQCQVDSQVTMMFWYRQQPGQSLTLIATANQGSEATYESGFVIDKFPISRPNLTFSTLTVSNMSPEDSSIYLCSAASAEGSPLHFGNGTRLTVT.

This clonotype was counted only a few times. The chain uses TRBV7-2 and TRBJ1-2; tentative D call: TRBD1 (6 bases). Germline CDR1 is SGHTA and CDR2 is FQGNSA. The CDR3 sequence is 14 residues long. V lost 5 bases to trimming and J lost 6 bases, with 16 bases between them. The chain's CDR3 is CASSPGGGANGYTF. CDR3 sequence (DNA): TGTGCCAGCAGCCCCGGTGGGGGGGCGAATGGCTACACCTTC.

This rearrangement joins TRBV20-1 to TRBJ1-4, with 7 bases that match TRBD1. CDR3 length: 15 amino acids. The V gene end was trimmed by 0 bases and the J gene end by 7 bases; junction bases not matched to a gene: 8. The germline V gene has CDR1 DFQATT and CDR2 SNEGSKA (reference sequence). The CDR3, as DNA: TGCAGTGCTAGAGAAGGCTACAGGGGAGGTGAAAAACTGTTTTTT. It translates to CSAREGYRGGEKLFF.

The sample holds a few counts of this clonotype. The chain carries TRBV29-1 and TRBJ1-1; the match to TRBD1 covers 9 bases. CDR1 and CDR2 (germline): SQVTM, ANQGSEA. The CDR3 is 12 residues long. The J segment lost 8 bases and the V segment lost 6 bases, leaving 7 bases of the junction unmatched. CDR3 coding DNA: TGCAGCGTAGCGGGACAGGGAGTGGAAGCTTTCTTT. It specifies CSVAGQGVEAFF.

This clonotype was picked up a small number of times. The CDR3 sequence is CASSFAGGRNQPQHF. CDR3 nucleotide sequence: TGTGCCAGCAGTTTTGCGGGAGGTCGCAATCAGCCCCAGCATTTT. The rearrangement uses TRBV12-3 or TRBV12-4 and TRBJ1-5; D remains unclear. Trimming pared 3 bases from V and 2 bases from J, leaving 11 bases between. The CDR3 is 15 residues long.